This passage covers 21 T cell receptor beta chains from one sample sequenced in a study of T cells in Graves' hyperthyroidism and ophthalmopathy. Amplified TCR beta CDR3 regions derived from RNA transcripts. Carried out on the TCR CDR3, a first-round RT-PCR used the HTBI primer set. MiXCR, applied by TCRdb to the multiplex PCR reads, yields one record per CDR3 protein. Among roughly 240,000 distinct CDR3 sequences listed, about a sixth were seen once. What was sequenced was blood. The source of these receptors is a woman in her late teens or twenties with Graves' ophthalmopathy.

At least ten counts were recorded for this clonotype. The rearrangement uses TRBV12-3 or TRBV12-4 and TRBJ2-3; 10 bases are shared with TRBD1. The CDR3 contains 15 residues. The V and J ends lost 7 bases and 1 base, in that order; junction bases with no gene match: 5. The CDR3 loop is CASTRTGGGTDTQYF. The CDR3 DNA is TGTGCCAGCACCCGGACAGGGGGGGGCACAGATACGCAGTATTTT.

This clonotype was detected only once. The V gene is TRBV15, the J gene TRBJ2-5, with 12 bases fitting TRBD2. Looked up from germline, CDR1 is LNHNV and CDR2 is YYDKDF (reference sequence). J was trimmed by 5 bases and V by 5 bases; bases with no gene match: 3. This CDR3 has 14 residues. The CDR3, as DNA: TGTGCCACCAGCCCAGGGACTAGCGGGGAGACCCAGTACTTC. This gives the protein CATSPGTSGETQYF.

The rearrangement uses TRBV12-3 or TRBV12-4 and TRBJ1-2; D unclear. With 2 bases removed from V and 0 bases from J, the gap between germline ends came to 7 bases. There are 14 residues in the CDR3. CDR3 residues: CASSLNQSNYGYTF. The CDR3 DNA reads TGTGCCAGCAGTTTAAACCAGTCTAACTATGGCTACACCTTC.

This clonotype showed up many times. The rearrangement links TRBV7-9 to TRBJ2-2; D is undetermined. From germline, CDR1 is SEHNR and CDR2 FQNEAQ (reference sequence). CDR3 size: 13 residues. CDR3 residues: CGSEEGNTGELFF. The CDR3 DNA follows: TGTGGGTCCGAGGAAGGGAACACCGGGGAGCTGTTTTTT.

Many counts were recorded for this clonotype. Just one base apart from a much larger clone, this may be a read error. The chain carries TRBV12-3 or TRBV12-4 and TRBJ2-3; no definite D call. The V gene lost 2 bases and the J gene lost 2 bases, with 5 bases spanning the gap. The CDR3 is 13 residues long. The CDR3 coding sequence is TGTGCCAGCAGTTTACAGGACACAGATACGCAGTATTTT. Translation gives CASSLQDTDTQYF.

The chain carries TRBV7-2 and TRBJ1-3; no definite D call. The ends were cut back, 1 base at V and 0 bases at J, with 13 bases in the middle. The germline V gene encodes CDR1 SGHTA and CDR2 FQGNSA. This CDR3 has 17 amino acids. The DNA for the CDR3 is TGTGCCAGCAGCTTAGGTATAGGCCCCGTCTCTGGAAACACCATATATTTT. It codes for CASSLGIGPVSGNTIYF.

In its sample, this clonotype was seen many times. The chain employs TRBV5-6 and TRBJ2-5; D may match TRBD1 or TRBD2 (5 bases each). In germline, CDR1 is SGHDT, CDR2 YYEEEE. The CDR3 has 13 amino acids. V gave up 4 bases and J gave up 5 bases, with 12 bases separating them. CDR3 loop: CASSPGTVETQYF. The CDR3 nucleotides are TGTGCCAGCAGCCCCGGGACGGTGGAGACCCAGTACTTC.

At least ten counts were recorded for this clonotype. J is TRBJ1-6 and V is TRBV4-1, with a tentative D call TRBD1 (6 bases). V lost 1 base to trimming and J lost 6 bases, with 10 bases between them. There are 15 residues in the CDR3. Germline V gene data show CDR1 as MGHRA and CDR2 as YSYEKL. For the CDR3, the DNA is TGCGCCAGCAGCCAAGTGGGGGCAAGTAATTCACCCCTCCACTTT. Translated: CASSQVGASNSPLHF.

This clonotype was seen repeatedly, ten times or more. This chain links TRBV3-1 with TRBJ1-1, with 7 bases matching TRBD1. Germline V gene data show CDR1 as LGHDT and CDR2 as YNNKEL (reference sequence). The CDR3 loop spans 17 amino acids. The trim removed 4 bases at V and 3 bases at J, leaving 14 bases unmatched. The CDR3 nucleotides are TGTGCCAGCAGCCCTGGAAGATGGAGGGGGCAGCACACTGAAGCTTTCTTT. It is translated as CASSPGRWRGQHTEAFF.

This clonotype was counted ten times or more. This chain connects TRBV12-3 or TRBV12-4 to TRBJ2-2; D may be TRBD1 or TRBD2 (5 bases each). The CDR3 runs 15 residues. Trimming removed 0 bases from V and 6 bases from J, with 11 bases in between. CDR3 nucleotide sequence: TGTGCCAGCAGTTTAGCGAGGGTAGGGGCCGGGGAGCTGTTTTTT. Protein sequence: CASSLARVGAGELFF.

This rearrangement joins TRBV15 to TRBJ1-1; the D gene is possibly TRBD1 (6 bases). The CDR3 is 15 residues long. V was pared by 3 bases and J by 4 bases, with 15 bases between. Germline lookup yields CDR1 LNHNV and CDR2 YYDKDF (reference sequence). DNA of the CDR3: TGTGCCACCAGCAGGAGGGGGGGGGGAGGCACTGAAGCTTTCTTT. This encodes CATSRRGGGGTEAFF.

At least ten counts were recorded for this clonotype. This chain uses TRBV9 with TRBJ1-3; D is possibly TRBD1 (5 bases). CDR1 is SGDLS, CDR2 YYNGEE, per germline. V shed 0 bases and J shed 4 bases, with 14 bases lying between them. The CDR3 loop spans 16 amino acids. In DNA form, the CDR3 reads TGTGCCAGCAGCGTAGCTACGGACACAACAGGAAACACCATATATTTT. It specifies CASSVATDTTGNTIYF.

This clonotype has ten or more counts. The chain has TRBV20-1 and TRBJ1-5, with D hard to call. The CDR3 sequence is 13 residues long. V lost 3 bases and J lost 6, with 12 bases in between. The V gene's germline CDR1 is DFQATT and CDR2 SNEGSKA (reference sequence). The CDR3 coding sequence is TGCAGTGCTAGTATGCTGCAAGGTCAGCCCCAGCATTTT. Translating it yields CSASMLQGQPQHF.

This clonotype was counted at least ten times. This chain connects TRBV11-2 to TRBJ1-6; 9 bases map to TRBD1. This CDR3 spans 14 amino acids. Unmatched junction bases numbered 6, after V lost 5 bases and J lost 10 bases. Germline V gives CDR1 SGHAT, CDR2 FQNNGV. The chain's CDR3 is CASSIQGAQSPLHF. CDR3 sequence (DNA): TGTGCCAGCAGCATACAGGGGGCCCAGTCACCCCTCCACTTT.

This clonotype was recorded many times. The V call is TRBV20-1, the J call TRBJ2-3, with 12 bases lining up with TRBD2. Germline lookup yields CDR1 DFQATT and CDR2 SNEGSKA (reference sequence). This CDR3 is 15 amino acids long. The V gene end was trimmed by 2 bases and the J gene end by 3 bases; junction bases not matched to a gene: 3. In DNA form, the CDR3 reads TGCAGTGCTAGAACGACTAGCGGGAGTACAGATACGCAGTATTTT. Its protein is CSARTTSGSTDTQYF.

This clonotype was seen many times. The V and J genes are TRBV12-3 or TRBV12-4 and TRBJ2-2; TRBD1 is a possible D gene (6 bases). The V end was cut by 6 bases, the J end by 4 bases, with 12 bases between. This CDR3 is built from 14 residues. The CDR3 spells CASRWTDSTGELFF. Written as DNA, the CDR3 is TGTGCCAGCAGATGGACAGATAGCACCGGGGAGCTGTTTTTT.

This clonotype was counted ten times or more. The chain links TRBV7-9 to TRBJ1-1; D might be TRBD1 (5 bases). The CDR3 has 13 residues. Looked up from germline, CDR1 is SEHNR and CDR2 is FQNEAQ (reference sequence). V lost 1 base and J 7 bases, leaving 10 bases between the germline ends. CDR3 in DNA: TGTGCCAGCAGCTTAGATGCAGGGTATGAAGCTTTCTTT. It specifies CASSLDAGYEAFF.

Many counts were recorded for this clonotype. This chain joins TRBV5-1 and TRBJ2-1; no clear D gene. Looked up from germline, CDR1 is SGHRS and CDR2 is YFSETQ. The V and J ends lost 2 bases and 7 bases respectively, with 7 bases between them. The CDR3 extends over 12 amino acids. This CDR3 is CASSLVRNEQFF. In DNA form, the CDR3 reads TGCGCCAGCAGCTTAGTCCGAAATGAGCAGTTCTTC. Based on the CDR3 plus reference TRBV5-1 and TRBJ2-1, the full variable domain is KAGVTQTPRYLIKTRGQQVTLSCSPISGHRSVSWYQQTPGQGLQFLFEYFSETQRNKGNFPGRFSGRQFSNSRSEMNVSTLELGDSALYLCASSLVRNEQFFGPGTRLTVL.

This clonotype was counted ten times or more. The CDR3 DNA follows: TGTGCCAGCTCACCACTGCGTTCCTCTGGGGCCAACGTCCTGACTTTC. Translation gives CASSPLRSSGANVLTF. The chain employs TRBV18 and TRBJ2-6; no definite D call. Trimming pared 1 base from V and 0 bases from J, leaving 7 bases between. Germline lookup yields CDR1 KGHSH and CDR2 LQKENI. The CDR3 length is 16 residues.

This clonotype was picked up a small number of times. The chain combines TRBV19 with TRBJ1-5; no firm D call. Germline CDR1 and CDR2: LNHDA and SQIVND (reference sequence). This CDR3 spans 20 amino acids. V gave up 7 bases and J gave up 0 bases, with 28 bases separating them. The CDR3 sequence: CASIPSSAYKGGYSNQPQHF. The CDR3 region has the DNA TGTGCCAGTATCCCCAGTTCGGCCTACAAAGGCGGATATAGCAATCAGCCCCAGCATTTT.

This clonotype was counted between two and nine times. The chain links TRBV12-3 or TRBV12-4 to TRBJ2-2, with 9 bases aligning to TRBD1. After removal of 10 bases from V and 9 bases from J, the junction contained 9 bases not matched to a gene. This CDR3 is 13 amino acids long. CDR3 amino acids: CATRTGAEWELFF. In DNA, the CDR3 is TGTGCCACCCGGACAGGGGCGGAGTGGGAGCTGTTTTTT.